Following are 18 T cell receptor beta chains from one sample sequenced in a study of cytomegalovirus exposure and HLA in healthy donors. PCR was performed using 60 Vbeta and 13 Jbeta primers. Method: immunoSEQ multiplex PCR; TCRdb's copy keeps in-frame clones and lacks some. The sample contains some 160,000 clones, 80% to 90% of which appear only once. Sequencing was performed on PBMCs. The receptor source for this set is a man younger than 30 in good health and CMV-seronegative.

This clone was seen more than once but under ten times. The V and J genes are TRBV5-6 and TRBJ2-7, with D perhaps matching TRBD2 (5 bases). V was shortened by 4 bases and J by 5 bases, with 13 bases between the two germline ends. The CDR3 is made up of 13 amino acids. CDR1 and CDR2 (germline): SGHDT, YYEEEE. CDR3 loop: CASSPADGNEQYF. Written as DNA, the CDR3 is TGTGCCAGCAGCCCGGCGGACGGGAACGAGCAGTACTTC. Looking up the rest from reference TRBV5-6 and TRBJ2-7 gives the full variable domain: DAGVTQSPTHLIKTRGQQVTLRCSPKSGHDTVSWYQQALGQGPQFIFQYYEEEERQRGNFPDRFSGHQFPNYSSELNVNALLLGDSALYLCASSPADGNEQYFGPGTRLTVT.

CDR3 in DNA: TGTGCCAGCGGGAGAGGACAGGGCGGCACAGATACGCAGTATTTT. Translated, it gives CASGRGQGGTDTQYF. The V gene is TRBV6-6, the J gene TRBJ2-3; 8 positions agree with TRBD1. CDR3 length equals 15 residues. V dropped 8 bases and J dropped 1; count of bases not matched to a gene: 8. CDR1 is MNHNY and CDR2 is SVGAGI in the germline V gene (reference sequence).

The V gene is TRBV27, the J gene TRBJ2-3, with TRBD2 matching 11 bases. J gave up 6 bases and V 4 bases, and 15 bases lay outside the gene matches. The length of the CDR3 is 18 residues. From germline, CDR1 is MNHEY and CDR2 SMNVEV (reference sequence). CDR3 nucleotides: TGTGCCAGCAGTTCTCCCTCGACTAGCGGGGCCCTCGGCGATACGCAGTATTTT. Its protein product is CASSSPSTSGALGDTQYF.

The chain links TRBV5-1 to TRBJ2-7; 9 bases map to TRBD1. This CDR3 contains 16 residues. V dropped 0 bases and J dropped 0; count of bases not matched to a gene: 4. Germline lookup yields CDR1 SGHRS and CDR2 YFSETQ. CDR3 bases: TGCGCCAGCAGCTTGGTTTCGACAGGGGGCTCCTACGAGCAGTACTTC. This codes for CASSLVSTGGSYEQYF.

The chain is built from TRBV12-5 and TRBJ2-1, with TRBD2 matching 11 bases. The CDR3 contains 17 residues. From germline, CDR1 is LGHNT and CDR2 FRNRAP. Unmatched junction bases numbered 6, after V lost 1 base and J lost 4 bases. Here the CDR3 DNA reads TGTGCTAGTGGTTTGGCGGCCCTAGCGGGGGGTTACAATGAGCAGTTCTTC. It translates to CASGLAALAGGYNEQFF.

This clone was observed once. V usage is TRBV5-1 and J usage is TRBJ2-3; 8 bases line up with TRBD1. This CDR3 comprises 16 residues. Germline assignment: CDR1 SGHRS and CDR2 YFSETQ. V was clipped by 3 bases and J by 1 base; unmatched bases: 7. In DNA, the CDR3 is TGCGCCAGCAGCTCGTCCGGACAGGGTGGCACAGATACGCAGTATTTT. It is translated as CASSSSGQGGTDTQYF.

The chain is built from TRBV29-1 and TRBJ1-2, with D uncertain. Germline loops: CDR1 SQVTM, CDR2 ANQGSEA. V gave up 3 bases and J gave up 7 bases, with 15 bases separating them. This CDR3 has 13 residues. As DNA, the CDR3 is TGCAGCGTTGATGGTTTAAAAGCGGGTGGCTACACCTTC. Translation: CSVDGLKAGGYTF.

V is TRBV6-5 and J is TRBJ1-1, with TRBD1 as a possible D gene (6 bases). V was clipped by 6 bases and J by 3 bases, with 17 bases between them. CDR3 size: 15 residues. Per the germline V gene, CDR1 is MNHEY and CDR2 is SVGAGI. The CDR3 DNA follows: TGTGCCAGCAGCCCCGCTGGGGGCGCAGACACTGAAGCTTTCTTT. Its protein product is CASSPAGGADTEAFF.

The genes are TRBV5-5 and TRBJ2-7, with a weak D call TRBD1 (7 bases). The CDR3 has 17 residues. Germline CDR1 is SGHKS and CDR2 is YYEKEE (reference sequence). Trimming left V 2 bases short and J 4 bases short, with 22 bases between. Here the CDR3 DNA reads TGTGCCAGCAGCTTAGGCGGGACAGTGTTTCAACTTTACGAGCAGTACTTC. This translates into CASSLGGTVFQLYEQYF.

The rearrangement uses TRBV19 and TRBJ2-7, with TRBD1 identical over 8 bases. V shed 5 bases and J 5 bases; nucleotides not matched to a gene: 8. This CDR3 contains 14 residues. CDR1 is LNHDA, CDR2 SQIVND, per germline (reference sequence). The CDR3 DNA is TGTGCCAGTAGTCTTCAGACAGGGGCCGACGAGCAGTACTTC. Its translation: CASSLQTGADEQYF. The entire variable domain, with the rest obtained from reference TRBV19 and TRBJ2-7, is as follows: DGGITQSPKYLFRKEGQNVTLSCEQNLNHDAMYWYRQDPGQGLRLIYYSQIVNDFQKGDIAEGYSVSREKKESFPLTVTSAQKNPTAFYLCASSLQTGADEQYFGPGTRLTVT.

The chain joins TRBV15 to TRBJ2-7; possibly TRBD2 for D (5 bases). Per the germline V gene, CDR1 is LNHNV and CDR2 is YYDKDF (reference sequence). The CDR3 consists of 14 residues. V shed 2 bases and J shed 5 bases, with 13 bases lying between them. The CDR3 protein is CATSRKDWTHEQYF. The CDR3 bases are TGTGCCACCAGCAGAAAGGACTGGACCCACGAGCAGTACTTC.

The J gene is TRBJ2-3, the V gene TRBV29-1; D is possibly TRBD1 (5 bases). The CDR3 sequence is 15 residues long. CDR1 and CDR2 from the germline V gene are SQVTM and ANQGSEA. Trimming took 7 bases from V and 0 from J, leaving 17 bases between them. The CDR3: CSGRSGYFSTDTQYF. The CDR3 nucleotides are TGCAGCGGGCGGTCAGGGTACTTTAGCACAGATACGCAGTATTTT.

This clone was seen once. This chain joins TRBV5-6 and TRBJ2-3, with no clear D. V lost 5 bases and J lost 4, with 20 bases in between. The CDR3 extends over 16 amino acids. The germline gives CDR1 SGHDT, CDR2 YYEEEE. In DNA form, the CDR3 reads TGTGCCAGCAGTCCCCACACCGGGTCTAGTGCAGATACGCAGTATTTT. This encodes CASSPHTGSSADTQYF.

The J gene is TRBJ2-7, the V gene TRBV9, with 10 bases matching TRBD2. Germline V lookup: CDR1 SGDLS, CDR2 YYNGEE. J was trimmed by 0 bases and V by 4 bases; bases with no gene match: 1. This CDR3 spans 14 amino acids. Here the CDR3 DNA reads TGTGCCAGCAGCTCTAGCGGGAGCTCCTACGAGCAGTACTTC. Its protein is CASSSSGSSYEQYF.

The chain recombines TRBV27 with TRBJ1-5; no clear D gene. Germline CDR1 MNHEY, CDR2 SMNVEV (reference sequence). This CDR3 has 12 residues. Between the trimmed V and J ends, which lost 2 bases and 5 bases, there was a span of 4 bases. The CDR3 coding sequence is TGTGCCAGCAGTTTACCGGATCAGCCCCAGCATTTT. Its translation is CASSLPDQPQHF.

This chain joins TRBV2 and TRBJ2-7; 8 bases are shared with TRBD1. CDR1 and CDR2 from the germline V gene are SNHLY and FYNNEI. The ends lost 6 bases at V and 7 bases at J; junction bases unmatched: 11. This CDR3 spans 14 amino acids. The CDR3 DNA reads as TGTGCCAGCAGACCCGACAGGGGACGGGGAGAGCAGTACTTC. It translates to CASRPDRGRGEQYF.

The table lists this clone with a count of one. The chain employs TRBV10-3 and TRBJ2-1, with 12 bases lining up with TRBD1. In germline, CDR1 is ENHRY, CDR2 SYGVKD. V lost 8 bases, J lost 8 bases, and 7 bases stayed unmatched. The CDR3 spans 14 residues. This chain's CDR3 is CAISSGTGGDEQFF. CDR3 nucleotide sequence: TGTGCCATCTCTTCGGGGACAGGGGGCGATGAGCAGTTCTTC.

This chain uses TRBV5-4 with TRBJ2-7; the match to TRBD1 covers 8 bases. Germline V gene lookup returns CDR1 SGHNT and CDR2 YYREEE (reference sequence). The J segment lost 4 bases and the V segment lost 7 bases, leaving 10 bases of the junction unmatched. The CDR3 totals 14 residues. In nucleotides, the CDR3 is TGTGCCAGCCGACCCGGGACAGGTCCTTACGAGCAGTACTTC. Translating it yields CASRPGTGPYEQYF.